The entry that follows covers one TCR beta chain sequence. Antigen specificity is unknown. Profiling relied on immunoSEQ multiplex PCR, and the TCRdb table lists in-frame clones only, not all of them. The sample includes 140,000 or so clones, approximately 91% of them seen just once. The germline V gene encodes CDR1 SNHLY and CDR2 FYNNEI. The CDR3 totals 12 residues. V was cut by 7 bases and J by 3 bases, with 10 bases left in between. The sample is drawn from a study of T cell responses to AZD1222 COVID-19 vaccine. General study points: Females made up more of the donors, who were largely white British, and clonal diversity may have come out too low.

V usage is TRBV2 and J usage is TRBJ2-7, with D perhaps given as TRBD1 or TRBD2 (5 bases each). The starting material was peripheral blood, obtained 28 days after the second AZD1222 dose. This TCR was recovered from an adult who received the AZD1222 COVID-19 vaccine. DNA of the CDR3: TGTGCCAGCACGACAGACTACTACGAGCAGTACTTC. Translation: CASTTDYYEQYF.